One sample yielded the 27 T cell receptor beta chains listed below, sequenced in a study of T cell clonality in common variable immunodeficiency. Repertoires were generated with immunoSEQ multiplex PCR, while TCRdb's copy carries only in-frame clones and drops some. This record lists tens of thousands of clones, none seen once only, and the top ten clones contain under 6.5%. Sequencing used peripheral blood mononuclear cells. These receptors originate from a person aged 18 to 69 in good health.

This clone was counted many times. From the germline J gene comes the end of the CDR3, since the read stops 3 residues before it. This chain links TRBV20-1 with TRBJ2-7, with 11 positions matching TRBD2. The CDR3 consists of 18 residues. The germline CDR1 and CDR2 sequences are DFQATT and SNEGSKA (reference sequence). V lost 0 bases to trimming and J lost 4 bases; unmatched junction nucleotides: 14. The part of the CDR3 DNA that was read is TGCAGTGCTAGAGATTATACTAGCGGGAGCTCCGGGGGGTACGAG. This gives the protein CSARDYTSGSSGGYE. The entire CDR3 protein reads CSARDYTSGSSGGYEQYF.

This clone was detected many times. CDR3 DNA, as far as it was read: TGTGCCAGCACCAGGGAGCGAACTGAA. This codes for CASTRERTE. The whole CDR3 protein is CASTRERTEAFF. The V gene is TRBV2, the J gene TRBJ1-1, with a tentative D call TRBD1 (5 bases). The read stops 3 residues short of the end of the CDR3; the missing end is completed from the germline J gene. Trimming pared 7 bases from V and 5 bases from J, leaving 11 bases between. The CDR3 consists of 12 residues. The germline V gene has CDR1 SNHLY and CDR2 FYNNEI.

This clone has ten or more counts. The observed sequence ends 3 residues before the CDR3 terminus, with the missing tail filled in from the germline J gene. The chain has TRBV20-1 and TRBJ1-5, with D perhaps TRBD1 (6 bases). CDR1 is DFQATT and CDR2 is SNEGSKA in the germline V gene (reference sequence). V dropped 3 bases and J dropped 3 bases, with 15 bases sitting between them. The CDR3 is 15 residues long. CDR3 loop: CSASVGGSFNQPQHF. The covered CDR3 bases are TGCAGTGCTAGTGTTGGGGGCAGCTTCAATCAGCCC.

This clone was detected ten times or more. The read falls 3 residues short of the CDR3 end, and the missing part is taken from the germline J gene. The chain couples TRBV7-2 to TRBJ2-7; 11 bases fit TRBD2. The V gene's germline CDR1 is SGHTA and CDR2 FQGNSA. The CDR3 length is 15 residues. V dropped 2 bases and J dropped 3; count of bases not matched to a gene: 3. The CDR3 protein is CASSLSGTSGYEQYF. The part of the CDR3 DNA that was read is TGTGCCAGCAGCTTATCCGGGACTAGCGGCTACGAG.

This clone has ten or more counts. The read finishes 3 residues shy of the CDR3 end, and the germline J gene is used to complete it. The chain combines TRBV18 with TRBJ1-1, with D perhaps matching TRBD1 (5 bases). CDR1 and CDR2 (germline): KGHSH, LQKENI. CDR3 size: 16 residues. The V end was cut by 4 bases, the J end by 3 bases, with 18 bases between. The covered CDR3 bases are TGTGCCAGCTCACAATTTGGGGCTGTAAATGACACTGAA. It translates to CASSQFGAVNDTE. The complete CDR3 sequence is CASSQFGAVNDTEAFF.

In its sample, this clone was seen many times. The read ends 3 residues before the CDR3 terminus; that terminus is restored from the germline J gene. The gene calls are TRBV12-3 or TRBV12-4 and TRBJ2-5, with 11 positions matching TRBD1. The CDR3 loop spans 15 amino acids. V lost 3 bases to trimming and J lost 5 bases; unmatched junction nucleotides: 5. The DNA read from the CDR3 is TGTGCCAGCAGTTTTGGGACAGGGGGTTGGGAGACC. It encodes CASSFGTGGWET. The whole CDR3 sequence reads CASSFGTGGWETQYF.

This clone was found many times. The read terminates 3 residues ahead of where the CDR3 ends, so the germline J gene completes it. The genes are TRBV29-1 and TRBJ2-2; D might be TRBD1 (6 bases). Trimming shortened V by 7 bases and J by 4 bases, and 19 bases separated the two germline ends. Germline CDR1 and CDR2: SQVTM and ANQGSEA. This CDR3 region has 15 residues. The CDR3 DNA, read in part, is TGCAGCGGCTACAGGGTCCCGAAACCCACCGGGGAG. Translation gives CSGYRVPKPTGE. The whole CDR3 reads CSGYRVPKPTGELFF.

At least ten counts were recorded for this clone. Read data end 3 residues before the CDR3 end; the end is taken from the germline J gene. V is TRBV7-3 and J is TRBJ1-2; 10 bases align to TRBD1. The CDR3 totals 15 residues. CDR1 is SGHTA, CDR2 FQGTGA, per germline. Unmatched junction bases numbered 7, after V lost 5 bases and J lost 4 bases. CDR3 bases read: TGTGCCAGCAGCCCGACGGGACAGGGGAGCTATGGC. Amino acid sequence: CASSPTGQGSYG. The CDR3 in full is CASSPTGQGSYGYTF.

This clone was recorded at least ten times. The missing CDR3 end, 3 residues past where the read stops, is filled in from the germline J gene. The V call is TRBV19, the J call TRBJ2-1, with 9 positions matching TRBD2. Trimming took 9 bases from V and 0 from J; bases not matched to a gene: 9. Germline V gene data show CDR1 as LNHDA and CDR2 as SQIVND (reference sequence). This CDR3 is built from 16 residues. The CDR3 protein is CARNTDSGSSYNEQFF. The CDR3 bases that were read are TGTGCCAGGAATACCGATAGCGGGAGCTCCTACAATGAG.

This clone was observed at least ten times. The read ends 3 residues shy of where the CDR3 ends; the end is completed using the germline J gene. The chain joins TRBV2 to TRBJ1-1; the D is unclear. CDR3 size: 14 residues. Germline values: CDR1 SNHLY, CDR2 FYNNEI. V lost 7 bases, J lost 5 bases, and 17 bases lay in between. Partial CDR3 DNA: TGTGCCAGCACGTACGACAAAATAGGGACTGAA. Protein: CASTYDKIGTE. The full CDR3 sequence reads CASTYDKIGTEAFF.

Many counts were recorded for this clone. The CDR3 region is CASSLTNQYNEQFF. The CDR3 bases that were read are TGTGCCAGCTCACTAACAAACCAATACAATGAG. V and J are TRBV18 and TRBJ2-1; no clear D. The CDR3 extends 3 residues past the end of the read, so its final part is completed from the germline J gene. Germline CDR1 reads KGHSH; CDR2 reads LQKENI. The CDR3 spans 14 residues. Trimming stripped 4 bases from V and 4 bases from J, with 11 bases between.

This clone was picked up many times. The read gets to within 3 residues of the CDR3 end, and the germline J gene fills in the rest. This chain connects TRBV5-1 to TRBJ2-7, with 7 bases aligning to TRBD2. The CDR3 covers 14 residues. From germline, CDR1 is SGHRS and CDR2 YFSETQ. Trimming at V came to 5 bases and at J to 4 bases, leaving 9 bases not matched to a gene. Incomplete CDR3 DNA: TGCGCCAGCAGGGATGGCGGGAGCGATTACGAG. Amino acids: CASRDGGSDYE. The full CDR3 is CASRDGGSDYEQYF.

About this clone: One end of the junction fails to match germline, which may point to a read error. Read sequence stops 3 residues before the CDR3 end, and the germline J gene provides the missing end. The same CDR3 can be traced to other DNA sequences in this sample. The chain employs TRBV7-8 and TRBJ2-2; no clear D gene. Germline CDR1 and CDR2: SGHVS and FQNEAQ. The CDR3 covers 13 residues. The CDR3 is CASSLGNTGELFF. The covered CDR3 bases are TGCGCCAGCAGCTTGGGCAACACCGGGGAG.

This clone was seen at least ten times. The read gets to within 3 residues of the CDR3 end, and the germline J gene fills in the rest. The chain combines TRBV30 with TRBJ1-4, with D uncertain. The CDR3 has 13 amino acids. Germline V gene lookup returns CDR1 GTSNPN and CDR2 SVGIG (reference sequence). Between the trimmed V and J ends, which lost 2 bases and 4 bases, there was a span of 8 bases. The CDR3 DNA, read in part, is TGTGCCTGGAGTTCGTCGGGTAATGAAAAA. Translating gives CAWSSSGNEK. The whole CDR3 protein is CAWSSSGNEKLFF. The full variable domain, in which reference TRBV30 and TRBJ1-4 provide the parts outside the CDR3, is SQTIHQWPATLVQPVGSPLSLECTVEGTSNPNLYWYRQAAGRGLQLLFYSVGIGQISSEVPQNLSASRPQDRQFILSSKKLLLSDSGFYLCAWSSSGNEKLFFGSGTQLSVL.

This clone was recorded at least ten times. The read falls 3 residues short of the CDR3 end, and the missing part is taken from the germline J gene. This chain connects TRBV20-1 to TRBJ1-5; 12 bases align to TRBD1. With 4 bases clipped from V and 5 bases from J, the junction kept 12 bases outside the gene matches. The length of the CDR3 is 17 residues. Germline V gene sequence: CDR1 DFQATT, CDR2 SNEGSKA (reference sequence). CDR3 sequence reads: CSATIGTGGGWDQPQHF. The CDR3 DNA, read in part, is TGCAGTGCTACTATCGGGACAGGGGGCGGTTGGGATCAGCCC.

This clone has at least ten counts. The read terminates 3 residues before the CDR3 end, so the remaining end is supplied by the germline J gene. V is TRBV11-1 and J is TRBJ1-1; TRBD1 aligns across 10 bases. The trim removed 5 bases at V and 5 bases at J, leaving 5 bases unmatched. This CDR3 has 14 residues. Germline-derived CDR1 and CDR2 are SGHAT and FQDESV (reference sequence). Here the CDR3 reads CASSRTGGRTEAFF. CDR3 DNA, as far as it was read: TGTGCCAGCAGCAGGACAGGGGGACGAACTGAA.

This clone was recorded a few times. The read ends 3 residues shy of where the CDR3 ends; the end is completed using the germline J gene. The chain joins TRBV7-3 to TRBJ1-2; 7 bases map to TRBD1. Germline V lookup: CDR1 SGHTA, CDR2 FQGTGA. The CDR3 loop spans 13 amino acids. The CDR3 reads CASSRSRGRTYTF. The covered CDR3 bases are TGTGCCAGCAGCCGAAGCAGGGGGAGGACC.

This clone was recorded at least ten times. The read comes to an end 3 residues before the CDR3 does, leaving the germline J gene to fill in the end. This chain links TRBV4-1 with TRBJ1-1, with 11 bases aligning to TRBD1. The CDR3 covers 17 residues. Trimming took 0 bases from V and 4 from J; bases not matched to a gene: 7. The germline V gene encodes CDR1 MGHRA and CDR2 YSYEKL. CDR3 DNA, as far as it was read: TGCGCCAGCAGCCAAGATCGGGGGGACAGGGGGTTCACTGAA. Its protein is CASSQDRGDRGFTE. The CDR3 in its entirety is CASSQDRGDRGFTEAFF.

Many counts were recorded for this clone. Read sequence stops 3 residues before the CDR3 end, and the germline J gene provides the missing end. The genes are TRBV5-1 and TRBJ1-1; possibly TRBD1 for D (6 bases). The ends were cut back, 4 bases at V and 2 bases at J, with 15 bases in the middle. Germline lookup yields CDR1 SGHRS and CDR2 YFSETQ. The length of the CDR3 is 15 residues. CDR3 DNA (partial): TGCGCCAGCAGCCCACCGACAGGACTCAACACTGAA. This sequence encodes CASSPPTGLNTE. The whole CDR3 is CASSPPTGLNTEAFF.

This clone was seen ten or more times. Sequencing ends 3 residues short of the CDR3 end; the germline J gene provides the rest. This rearrangement joins TRBV18 to TRBJ1-5, with TRBD1 matching over 7 bases. Germline V gene sequence: CDR1 KGHSH, CDR2 LQKENI. This CDR3 has 15 amino acids. The J segment lost 6 bases and the V segment lost 3 bases, leaving 8 bases of the junction unmatched. The sequenced part of the CDR3 DNA is TGTGCCAGCTCACCGGTATCAGGGGGTGGTCAGCCC. Its translation: CASSPVSGGGQP. The CDR3 as a whole reads CASSPVSGGGQPQHF.

This clone was counted at least ten times. The sequence runs out 3 residues before the end of the CDR3; the remainder is reconstructed from the germline J gene. The V and J genes are TRBV19 and TRBJ2-3; possibly TRBD1 for D (6 bases). From germline, CDR1 is LNHDA and CDR2 SQIVND (reference sequence). The length of the CDR3 is 15 residues. Trimming took 3 bases from V and 1 from J, leaving 11 bases between them. This chain's CDR3 is CASSIKGVRTDTQYF. The DNA read from the CDR3 is TGTGCCAGTAGTATTAAGGGGGTCCGCACAGATACG.

This clone was counted many times. The CDR3 end is not reached by the read, which stops 3 residues before it; the germline J gene fills it in. V usage is TRBV5-6 and J usage is TRBJ2-2; D not resolved. The CDR3 is made up of 13 amino acids. The germline gives CDR1 SGHDT, CDR2 YYEEEE. V was trimmed by 2 bases and J by 3 bases, leaving 5 bases between them. This CDR3 is CASSLGYTGELFF. The DNA read from the CDR3 is TGTGCCAGCAGCTTAGGTTACACCGGGGAG. The full variable domain, in which reference TRBV5-6 and TRBJ2-2 provide the parts outside the CDR3, is DAGVTQSPTHLIKTRGQQVTLRCSPKSGHDTVSWYQQALGQGPQFIFQYYEEEERQRGNFPDRFSGHQFPNYSSELNVNALLLGDSALYLCASSLGYTGELFFGEGSRLTVL.

This clone was detected ten times or more. Read coverage stops 3 residues before the CDR3 terminus; the germline J gene supplies the remainder. This rearrangement joins TRBV2 to TRBJ1-2; 8 bases match TRBD1. The length of the CDR3 is 15 residues. Trimming at V came to 9 bases and at J to 5 bases, leaving 14 bases not matched to a gene. From germline, CDR1 is SNHLY and CDR2 FYNNEI. This CDR3 reads CARSKSAGGWYGYTF. The sequenced CDR3 bases are TGTGCCAGATCAAAGTCGGCAGGGGGCTGGTATGGC.

The sample holds many counts of this clone. Read data end 3 residues before the CDR3 end; the end is taken from the germline J gene. This rearrangement joins TRBV6-2 or TRBV6-3 to TRBJ2-3, with D tentatively TRBD2 (6 bases). This CDR3 has 11 residues. Per germline, CDR1 MNHEY and CDR2 SVGEGT. CDR3 bases read: TGTGCCAGCAGTTACGGGACTTCG. Encoded protein: CASSYGTS. The whole CDR3 protein is CASSYGTSQYF.

This clone was seen at least ten times. The read gets to within 3 residues of the CDR3 end, and the germline J gene fills in the rest. This chain joins TRBV20-1 and TRBJ1-4; D not certain. Trimming cost V 6 bases and J 5 bases, with 13 bases left between them. The CDR3 is made up of 13 amino acids. In germline, CDR1 is DFQATT, CDR2 SNEGSKA (reference sequence). Partial CDR3 DNA: TGCAGTGCGCCGAGTCCAGGAAATGAAAAA. Translating gives CSAPSPGNEK. The whole CDR3 protein is CSAPSPGNEKLFF.

There are many counts of this clone. The CDR3 end falls 3 residues outside the read, so it is completed with the germline J gene. V is TRBV4-1 and J is TRBJ2-3; weak D call: TRBD1 (5 bases). This CDR3 has 13 amino acids. The germline CDR1 and CDR2 sequences are MGHRA and YSYEKL. Trimming pared 1 base from V and 5 bases from J, leaving 7 bases between. CDR3 protein: CASSQGTGDTQYF. Partial CDR3 DNA: TGCGCCAGCAGCCAAGGAACAGGAGATACG.

This clone was recorded at least ten times. The sequence runs out 3 residues before the end of the CDR3; the remainder is reconstructed from the germline J gene. V gene TRBV20-1 combines with J gene TRBJ2-7; TRBD2 matches at 9 bases. V lost 6 bases and J lost 1; bases outside the gene matches: 19. The germline V gene encodes CDR1 DFQATT and CDR2 SNEGSKA (reference sequence). The CDR3 runs to 18 residues. The CDR3 loop reads CSAKPGLARSSKSYEQYF. Incomplete CDR3 DNA: TGCAGTGCGAAGCCCGGACTAGCGAGATCAAGCAAGTCCTACGAG.